This is a list of T cell receptor beta chains from one sample in a study of response to subunit inactivated influenza vaccine. TCRdb used MiXCR to reprocess the RT-PCR reads, holding one entry per CDR3 protein. The sample consists of more than 400,000 distinct CDR3 sequences, under 8.5% of them appearing once. The sample was PBMCs from blood, taken less than 25 months after vaccination. All receptors derive from a man aged 45 to 75 who received an inactivated influenza vaccine. The CDR3 runs from the conserved cysteine through the conserved F or W. Fields, in order: J gene, V gene, D gene, clone size, CDR3 DNA, CDR3 protein. D genes are given only for firm matches. Size is stated for part of the rows, as once, few or many counts, or as a class when the clone is expanded.

J: TRBJ2-7; V: TRBV20-1; D: -; size: few; DNA: TGCAGTGCCTTAACATTGGACAGCACATACGAGCAGTACTTC; CDR3: CSALTLDSTYEQYF
J: TRBJ1-2; V: TRBV15; D: -; size: -; DNA: TGTGCCACCAGCACCCGGGACTATGGCTACACCTTC; CDR3: CATSTRDYGYTF
J: TRBJ2-5; V: TRBV6-1; D: TRBD2; size: -; DNA: TGTGCCAGCAGTGAATACACTAGCGGGGGTTATGGGACCCAGTACTTC; CDR3: CASSEYTSGGYGTQYF
J: TRBJ1-1; V: TRBV27; D: TRBD1; size: -; DNA: TGTGCCAGCAGTCTAGGGACAGGGAGGATGAACACTGAAGCTTTCTTT; CDR3: CASSLGTGRMNTEAFF
J: TRBJ2-7; V: TRBV11-2; D: TRBD1; size: few; DNA: TGTGCCAGCAGCCCGGACAGGAGGCTGGGCTCCTACGAGCAGTACTTC; CDR3: CASSPDRRLGSYEQYF
J: TRBJ2-4; V: TRBV29-1; D: -; size: many; DNA: TGCAGCGTTGAAGACTCAGGGCCCAAAAACATTCAGTACTTC; CDR3: CSVEDSGPKNIQYF
J: TRBJ1-2; V: TRBV7-2; D: -; size: few; DNA: TGTGCCAGCAGCTTTGGGCTTAATACTGGCTACACCTTC; CDR3: CASSFGLNTGYTF
J: TRBJ1-5; V: TRBV6-2/TRBV6-3; D: -; size: -; DNA: TGTGCCAGCAGTATTCCCTCGCCGCCGGGGCGCAATCAGCCCCAGCATTTT; CDR3: CASSIPSPPGRNQPQHF
J: TRBJ1-3; V: TRBV3-1; D: TRBD1; size: -; DNA: TGTGCCAGCAGCCAAGTGACAGGGGGGCAAGGAAACACCATATATTTT; CDR3: CASSQVTGGQGNTIYF
J: TRBJ1-3; V: TRBV2; D: -; size: -; DNA: TGTGCCAGCAGTGAATGGGCGGCAGGGGTTGGAAACACCATATATTTT; CDR3: CASSEWAAGVGNTIYF
J: TRBJ1-1; V: TRBV5-1; D: -; size: many; DNA: TGCGCCAGCAGCTTGGAAGGGGTGGTCACTGAAGCTTTCTTT; CDR3: CASSLEGVVTEAFF
J: TRBJ1-1; V: TRBV5-1; D: -; size: many; DNA: TGCGCCAGCAGCTTCGGGGTTGAAGCTTTCTTT; CDR3: CASSFGVEAFF
J: TRBJ2-7; V: TRBV20-1; D: -; size: many; DNA: TGCAGTGCTAGAGAGTTCGGGTGGCAGAACTACGAGCAGTACTTC; CDR3: CSAREFGWQNYEQYF
J: TRBJ2-5; V: TRBV5-1; D: TRBD2; size: -; DNA: TGCGCCAGCAGCACCGGCGGTGGGACTAGCGCGGAGACCCAGTACTTC; CDR3: CASSTGGGTSAETQYF
J: TRBJ2-7; V: TRBV5-1; D: TRBD2; size: few; DNA: TGCGCCAGCAGCCTGGGGCCTAGCGGGAGTTACCACGAGCAGTACTTC; CDR3: CASSLGPSGSYHEQYF
J: TRBJ2-1; V: TRBV12-3/TRBV12-4; D: TRBD2; size: few; DNA: TGTGCCAGCAGTTTAGACGGGGGGAGAAATGAGCAGTTCTTC; CDR3: CASSLDGGRNEQFF
J: TRBJ2-6; V: TRBV10-3; D: -; size: many; DNA: TGTGCCATCAGTGGCGTAGCAGCCTACTCTGGGGCCAACGTCCTGACTTTC; CDR3: CAISGVAAYSGANVLTF
J: TRBJ2-7; V: TRBV5-1; D: TRBD2; size: few; DNA: TGCGCCAGCATGAAGAGCGGGAACTCCTACGAGCAGTACTTC; CDR3: CASMKSGNSYEQYF
J: TRBJ1-5; V: TRBV28; D: TRBD1; size: -; DNA: TGTGCCAGCAGTTTAGACAGGGGCGGTGAGCCCCAGCATTTT; CDR3: CASSLDRGGEPQHF
J: TRBJ2-3; V: TRBV6-5; D: TRBD2; size: -; DNA: TGTGCCGGCAGTTACGGGCGGGGGGGTAGCACAGATACGCAGTATTTT; CDR3: CAGSYGRGGSTDTQYF
J: TRBJ2-7; V: TRBV7-6; D: -; size: many; DNA: TGTGCCAGCAGCTTAGCTCTGGCCACCTACGAGCAGTACTTC; CDR3: CASSLALATYEQYF
J: TRBJ2-1; V: TRBV12-3/TRBV12-4; D: TRBD2; size: few; DNA: TGTGCCAGCAGTGGTTTGTCAGGGGGACTAGCGGCCTACAATGAGCAGTTCTTC; CDR3: CASSGLSGGLAAYNEQFF
J: TRBJ2-5; V: TRBV20-1; D: -; size: few; DNA: TGCAGTGCTAGAGATTTTGAGGGCTTGACCCAGTACTTC; CDR3: CSARDFEGLTQYF
J: TRBJ2-1; V: TRBV29-1; D: -; size: many; DNA: TGCAGCGTTGAAGATAGTAGGGACTCCTTAGGTGAGCAGTTCTTC; CDR3: CSVEDSRDSLGEQFF
J: TRBJ2-1; V: TRBV6-1; D: TRBD2; size: many; DNA: TGTGCCAGCAAATCGGGACTAGCGGGAAATGAGCAGTTCTTC; CDR3: CASKSGLAGNEQFF
J: TRBJ2-1; V: TRBV10-2; D: -; size: few; DNA: TGCGCCAGCAGTGCGGACTTGAGCTCCTACAATGAGCAGTTCTTC; CDR3: CASSADLSSYNEQFF
J: TRBJ1-1; V: TRBV7-8; D: -; size: -; DNA: TGTGCCAGCAGCTTAGACCCTCGCGGAACTGAAGCTTTCTTT; CDR3: CASSLDPRGTEAFF
J: TRBJ1-6; V: TRBV11-2; D: -; size: -; DNA: TGTGCCAGCAGCTACACCGGGCATAATTCACCCCTCCACTTT; CDR3: CASSYTGHNSPLHF
J: TRBJ2-1; V: TRBV4-2; D: TRBD1; size: -; DNA: TGTGCCAGCAGCCAAGAGTACAGGGGGGACAATGAGCAGTTCTTC; CDR3: CASSQEYRGDNEQFF
J: TRBJ2-3; V: TRBV29-1; D: -; size: many; DNA: TGCAGCGGGGGGATATTAGTTGATACGCAGTATTTT; CDR3: CSGGILVDTQYF
J: TRBJ2-1; V: TRBV5-1; D: -; size: many; DNA: TGCGCCAGCAGCATGGACCTAAACTCCTACAATGAGCAGTTCTTC; CDR3: CASSMDLNSYNEQFF
J: TRBJ2-6; V: TRBV5-1; D: -; size: -; DNA: TGCGCCAGCAGCTGGGATGGCTCTGGGGCCAACGTCCTGACTTTC; CDR3: CASSWDGSGANVLTF
J: TRBJ2-1; V: TRBV7-2; D: -; size: many; DNA: TGTGCCAGCAGCTTACGTTTAGTAGAACGACGGAACAATGAGCAGTTCTTC; CDR3: CASSLRLVERRNNEQFF
J: TRBJ1-6; V: TRBV7-2; D: TRBD1; size: -; DNA: TGTGCCAGCAGCTTAGGGATAGGGGGCGGTAATTCACCCCTCCACTTT; CDR3: CASSLGIGGGNSPLHF
J: TRBJ2-3; V: TRBV7-8; D: -; size: few; DNA: TGTGCCAGCAGCTTATGGGCGGATTCAACGCAGTATTTT; CDR3: CASSLWADSTQYF
J: TRBJ1-2; V: TRBV5-6; D: -; size: -; DNA: TGTGCCAGCAGCTTGGTGATCCCTAACTATGGCTACACCTTC; CDR3: CASSLVIPNYGYTF
J: TRBJ1-1; V: TRBV6-2/TRBV6-3; D: -; size: few; DNA: TGTGCCAGCAGCCCTCGTCGAGGAGGAGGACGACTCAACACTGAAGCTTTCTTT; CDR3: CASSPRRGGGRLNTEAFF
J: TRBJ2-2; V: TRBV20-1; D: -; size: few; DNA: TGCAGTGCTAGGTTAACCGGGACGGCGAACACCGGGGAGCTGTTTTTT; CDR3: CSARLTGTANTGELFF
J: TRBJ2-3; V: TRBV5-1; D: -; size: many; DNA: TGCGCCAGCAGCTTGACGGGAGTAATAGATACGCAGTATTTT; CDR3: CASSLTGVIDTQYF
J: TRBJ2-3; V: TRBV6-5; D: -; size: once; DNA: TGTGCCAGCAGTTATGGGACCAGGCCTAGCACAGAGACGCAGTATTTT; CDR3: CASSYGTRPSTETQYF
J: TRBJ1-5; V: TRBV12-3/TRBV12-4; D: -; size: few; DNA: TGTGCCAGCAGTTTAGGGGGCAGCACAAATCAGCCCCAGCATTTT; CDR3: CASSLGGSTNQPQHF
J: TRBJ1-1; V: TRBV27; D: -; size: many; DNA: TGTGCCAGTAAACCCGGGTTGAACACTGAAGCTTTCTTT; CDR3: CASKPGLNTEAFF
J: TRBJ2-7; V: TRBV7-9; D: TRBD2; size: few; DNA: TGTGCCAGCAGCCCCATTGCGGGAGGGGATGTCGAGCAGTACTTC; CDR3: CASSPIAGGDVEQYF
J: TRBJ2-6; V: TRBV10-3; D: -; size: few; DNA: TGTGCCATCAGTGGAAACTCTGGGGCCAACGTCCTGACTTTC; CDR3: CAISGNSGANVLTF
J: TRBJ2-1; V: TRBV5-1; D: -; size: many; DNA: TGCGCCAGCAGCTTGGGGGTTGGATCCTACAATGAGCAGTTCTTC; CDR3: CASSLGVGSYNEQFF
J: TRBJ2-2; V: TRBV30; D: -; size: -; DNA: TGTGCCTGGAGTGGTGGCTCGGGTTTCACCGGGGAGCTGTTTTTT; CDR3: CAWSGGSGFTGELFF
J: TRBJ2-3; V: TRBV30; D: TRBD1; size: -; DNA: TGTGCCTGGAGTGTACCAACAGGGGCTGTAGATACGCAGTATTTT; CDR3: CAWSVPTGAVDTQYF
J: TRBJ2-7; V: TRBV28; D: -; size: many; DNA: TGTGCCAGCAGTTTCCCGCAGGATAACAGCGAGCAGTACTTC; CDR3: CASSFPQDNSEQYF
J: TRBJ2-1; V: TRBV4-1; D: -; size: many; DNA: TGCGCCAGCAGCCAAGATCAAGTATACAATGAGCAGTTCTTC; CDR3: CASSQDQVYNEQFF
J: TRBJ2-2; V: TRBV18; D: TRBD2; size: -; DNA: TGTGCCAGCTCACAGACCCTAGCGGGGGTTACCGGGGAGCTGTTTTTT; CDR3: CASSQTLAGVTGELFF
J: TRBJ1-5; V: TRBV6-4; D: -; size: many; DNA: TGTGCCAGCAGTGACTCCTTGGGGGGCAAGGACGAGCCCCAGCATTTT; CDR3: CASSDSLGGKDEPQHF
J: TRBJ2-5; V: TRBV21-1; D: -; size: few; DNA: TGTGCCAGCAGCAAAGAGGGGACAGTTGAGGAGGAGACCCAGTACTTC; CDR3: CASSKEGTVEEETQYF
J: TRBJ2-1; V: TRBV6-2/TRBV6-3; D: TRBD1; size: few; DNA: TGTGCCAGCAGACCCGGAAGATGGGGACAGGAAGCCTACAATGAGCAGTTCTTC; CDR3: CASRPGRWGQEAYNEQFF
J: TRBJ2-1; V: TRBV20-1; D: TRBD2; size: -; DNA: TGCAGTGCTAGCGGGAGGGCCAACAATGAGCAGTTCTTC; CDR3: CSASGRANNEQFF
J: TRBJ2-7; V: TRBV29-1; D: -; size: few; DNA: TGCAGCGTAGGAGACCGGGACAATTTCTACGAGCAGTACTTC; CDR3: CSVGDRDNFYEQYF